Listed here are 25 T cell receptor beta chains from one sample, sequenced in a study of blood T cell repertoires in COVID-19. Clones were read by immunoSEQ multiplex PCR, and TCRdb kept only the in-frame ones, dropping some. Of 81,000 or so clones in the sample, 85% are singletons; the top ten hold roughly 8.9%. Sequencing used peripheral blood. Source of these receptors: a man aged 45 to 65 with COVID-19, enrolled during active disease.

CDR3 sequence reads: CASSRLLAVGGIYGYTF. CDR3 nucleotide sequence: TGCGCCAGCAGCCGTCTACTAGCCGTAGGTGGCATTTATGGCTACACCTTC. The J gene is TRBJ1-2, the V gene TRBV4-1; no clear D gene. Trimming shortened V by 4 bases and J by 5 bases, and 23 bases separated the two germline ends. The CDR3 runs 17 residues. The germline V gene encodes CDR1 MGHRA and CDR2 YSYEKL.

This chain joins TRBV7-9 and TRBJ2-7; D unresolved. In germline, CDR1 is SEHNR, CDR2 FQNEAQ (reference sequence). V dropped 4 bases and J dropped 0 bases, with 4 bases sitting between them. The CDR3 is 12 amino acids. CDR3 DNA: TGTGCCAGCAGCTCCAGCTCCTACGAGCAGTACTTC. Translating gives CASSSSSYEQYF.

The chain links TRBV5-5 to TRBJ2-2; possible D gene TRBD1, 5 bases. The germline gives CDR1 SGHKS, CDR2 YYEKEE (reference sequence). Trimming shortened V by 4 bases and J by 4 bases, and 17 bases separated the two germline ends. The CDR3 has 16 amino acids. The CDR3 reads CASSPTPQGGTGELFF. CDR3 sequence (DNA): TGTGCCAGCAGCCCAACACCTCAGGGTGGCACCGGGGAGCTGTTTTTT.

The chain recombines TRBV28 with TRBJ2-2; TRBD1 is a possible D gene (6 bases). The CDR3 is 16 amino acids. The germline V gene encodes CDR1 MDHEN and CDR2 SYDVKM. V lost 5 bases and J lost 1, with 14 bases in between. This CDR3 is CASSRQANLNTGELFF. The CDR3 DNA follows: TGTGCCAGCAGTAGACAGGCCAACTTGAACACCGGGGAGCTGTTTTTT. Full variable domain (rest looked up from reference TRBV28 and TRBJ2-2): DVKVTQSSRYLVKRTGEKVFLECVQDMDHENMFWYRQDPGLGLRLIYFSYDVKMKEKGDIPEGYSVSREKKERFSLILESASTNQTSMYLCASSRQANLNTGELFFGEGSRLTVL.

This chain connects TRBV11-3 to TRBJ1-1, with TRBD1 identical over 7 bases. From germline, CDR1 is SGHNT and CDR2 YENEEA. With 6 bases clipped from V and 2 bases from J, the junction kept 6 bases outside the gene matches. The CDR3 runs to 14 residues. The CDR3 loop is CASSRGTDNTEAFF. The CDR3 DNA reads TGTGCCAGCAGTCGAGGGACAGATAACACTGAAGCTTTCTTT.

The V call is TRBV19, the J call TRBJ2-1; 7 bases align to TRBD2. CDR1 is LNHDA, CDR2 SQIVND, per germline (reference sequence). Germline trimming cut 2 bases from V and 5 bases from J; bases unmatched to any gene: 6. The CDR3 is 15 amino acids. The CDR3 DNA is TGTGCCAGTAGTATAAGCGGCGGGAGAAACAATGAGCAGTTCTTC. Translating gives CASSISGGRNNEQFF.

The V and J genes are TRBV6-7 and TRBJ2-7, with TRBD1 matching over 9 bases. TRBV6-7 is given ORF status, its function remaining uncertain. V was clipped by 2 bases and J by 3 bases; unmatched bases: 11. The CDR3 is made up of 17 amino acids. DNA of the CDR3: TGTGCCAGCAGTTACGGAGGGGGCCGGGACAGGGACTACGAGCAGTACTTC. It translates to CASSYGGGRDRDYEQYF.

The CDR3 region is CASSLGYSSYNEQFF. DNA for the CDR3: TGTGCCAGCAGCCTAGGATATAGCTCCTACAATGAGCAGTTCTTC. This chain connects TRBV5-6 to TRBJ2-1; the D is unclear. Trimming shortened V by 4 bases and J by 0 bases, and 11 bases separated the two germline ends. CDR3 size: 15 residues. Per germline, CDR1 SGHDT and CDR2 YYEEEE.

Written as DNA, the CDR3 is TGTGCCAGTACCAGAGGCGGGGTTTCGTTTTGGGTTACTGAAGCTTTCTTT. As protein: CASTRGGVSFWVTEAFF. The rearrangement joins TRBV19 to TRBJ1-1, with no clear D. This CDR3 contains 17 residues. The germline V gene encodes CDR1 LNHDA and CDR2 SQIVND (reference sequence). V was pared by 7 bases and J by 5 bases, with 26 bases between.

The gene calls are TRBV9 and TRBJ1-2; weak D call: TRBD1 (5 bases). Deletions cut 2 bases from V and 5 bases from J, with 19 bases between. Germline CDR1 and CDR2: SGDLS and YYNGEE. The length of the CDR3 is 16 residues. The CDR3, as DNA: TGTGCCAGCAGCGTTACCATGGACACCCTGGGGTATGGCTACACCTTC. Encoded protein: CASSVTMDTLGYGYTF.

The chain links TRBV9 to TRBJ2-7, with TRBD1 matching 8 bases. The CDR3 spans 13 residues. The V gene end was trimmed by 4 bases and the J gene end by 6 bases; junction bases not matched to a gene: 6. The V gene's germline CDR1 is SGDLS and CDR2 YYNGEE. Here the CDR3 reads CASSPDRVAEQYF. CDR3 sequence (DNA): TGTGCCAGCAGCCCGGACAGGGTGGCCGAGCAGTACTTC.

The rearrangement links TRBV7-9 to TRBJ2-3; unclear D gene. CDR3 size: 14 residues. The V end lost 2 bases, the J end lost 2 bases, and 8 bases lay between the germline ends. Germline-derived CDR1 and CDR2 are SEHNR and FQNEAQ (reference sequence). The CDR3 is CASSLSQNTDTQYF. DNA of the CDR3: TGTGCCAGCAGCTTAAGTCAGAACACAGATACGCAGTATTTT.

V usage is TRBV19 and J usage is TRBJ1-4; D possibly corresponds to TRBD1 (6 bases). There are 15 residues in the CDR3. Between the trimmed V and J ends, which lost 6 bases and 3 bases, there was a span of 14 bases. CDR1 LNHDA and CDR2 SQIVND come from the germline V gene (reference sequence). CDR3 sequence: CASRRTTGPNEKLFF. The CDR3 DNA is TGTGCCAGTAGACGAACGACAGGACCTAATGAAAAACTGTTTTTT.

DNA for the CDR3: TGTGCCAGTCAAGAGCGGGAGTACACCGGGGAGCTGTTTTTT. Residues: CASQEREYTGELFF. The chain couples TRBV19 to TRBJ2-2; TRBD2 aligns across 8 bases. CDR3 size: 14 residues. CDR1 is LNHDA and CDR2 is SQIVND in the germline V gene (reference sequence). V shed 8 bases, J shed 3 bases, and the junction held 5 bases outside the gene matches.

V and J are TRBV19 and TRBJ2-7; D possibly corresponds to TRBD1 (5 bases). The germline V gene has CDR1 LNHDA and CDR2 SQIVND (reference sequence). V was shortened by 5 bases and J by 3 bases, with 11 bases between the two germline ends. This CDR3 spans 13 amino acids. The CDR3 nucleotides read TGTGCCAGTAGTGAACAGGCAGGCTACGAGCAGTACTTC. Residues: CASSEQAGYEQYF.

The rearrangement uses TRBV7-8 and TRBJ1-4; 7 bases match TRBD1. CDR3 size: 14 residues. The J segment lost 5 bases and the V segment lost 7 bases, leaving 7 bases of the junction unmatched. Germline V CDR1 and CDR2: SGHVS, FQNEAQ. The CDR3 protein is CASTSGTANEKLFF. CDR3 in DNA: TGTGCCAGCACCTCCGGGACAGCGAATGAAAAACTGTTTTTT.

Only one count was recorded for this clone. The gene calls are TRBV2 and TRBJ2-7, with D possibly being TRBD2 (7 bases). Trimming took off 11 bases at V and 0 bases at J, with 11 bases between the two ends. Per the germline V gene, CDR1 is SNHLY and CDR2 is FYNNEI. CDR3 length: 12 amino acids. In nucleotides, the CDR3 is TGTGCCGGCGGGGGCAACTCCTACGAGCAGTACTTC. It yields the protein CAGGGNSYEQYF.

This sequence joins TRBV28 and TRBJ2-7; tentatively, D is TRBD1 (6 bases). CDR3 length equals 14 residues. The V and J ends lost 5 bases and 7 bases respectively, with 18 bases between them. CDR1 MDHEN and CDR2 SYDVKM come from the germline V gene. The CDR3 protein is CASSLTGHRSEQYF. CDR3 bases: TGTGCCAGCAGTCTCACAGGGCATCGGTCGGAGCAGTACTTC.

The CDR3 sequence: CASRGAANTGELFF. CDR3 DNA: TGTGCCAGCAGGGGCGCCGCGAACACCGGGGAGCTGTTTTTT. V and J are TRBV2 and TRBJ2-2; D is unresolved. The V gene lost 6 bases and the J gene lost 0 bases, with 8 bases spanning the gap. The CDR3 is made up of 14 amino acids. Germline V gene data show CDR1 as SNHLY and CDR2 as FYNNEI.

This chain links TRBV2 with TRBJ1-5, with D possibly being TRBD1 (5 bases). This CDR3 is 16 amino acids long. V was cut by 5 bases and J by 6 bases, with 20 bases left in between. Germline V gene data show CDR1 as SNHLY and CDR2 as FYNNEI. Here the CDR3 reads CASSSTGLYGGQPQHF. The CDR3 DNA reads TGTGCCAGCAGTTCTACAGGTCTATACGGCGGTCAGCCCCAGCATTTT. Supplemented by reference TRBV2 and TRBJ1-5, the full variable domain reads EPEVTQTPSHQVTQMGQEVILRCVPISNHLYFYWYRQILGQKVEFLVSFYNNEISEKSEIFDDQFSVERPDGSNFTLKIRSTKLEDSAMYFCASSSTGLYGGQPQHFGDGTRLSIL.

The chain has TRBV7-2 and TRBJ1-6, with D possibly matching TRBD1 (5 bases). CDR3 size: 15 residues. CDR1 is SGHTA and CDR2 is FQGNSA in the germline V gene. Trimming left V 2 bases short and J 5 bases short, with 10 bases between. The CDR3 spells CASSLFGGDNSPLHF. The DNA of the CDR3 is TGTGCCAGCAGCTTATTCGGAGGGGATAATTCACCCCTCCACTTT. Based on the CDR3 plus reference TRBV7-2 and TRBJ1-6, the full variable domain is GAGVSQSPSNKVTEKGKDVELRCDPISGHTALYWYRQSLGQGLEFLIYFQGNSAPDKSGLPSDRFSAERTGGSVSTLTIQRTQQEDSAVYLCASSLFGGDNSPLHFGNGTRLTVT.

The rearrangement links TRBV7-2 to TRBJ2-1, with D unclear. V lost 5 bases, J lost 0 bases, and 14 bases lay in between. This CDR3 is 16 amino acids long. CDR1 is SGHTA and CDR2 is FQGNSA in the germline V gene. The DNA of the CDR3 is TGTGCCAGCAGCCACCGCCAGCGCCGCTCCTACAATGAGCAGTTCTTC. It translates to CASSHRQRRSYNEQFF.

This clone came up once. The rearrangement uses TRBV9 and TRBJ2-7; 11 positions agree with TRBD2. The V and J ends lost 0 bases and 5 bases, in that order; junction bases with no gene match: 10. The CDR3 consists of 17 residues. Germline V lookup: CDR1 SGDLS, CDR2 YYNGEE. This CDR3 is CASSVAPSGRFTDEQYF. The DNA for the CDR3 is TGTGCCAGCAGCGTAGCACCTAGCGGGAGGTTCACGGACGAGCAGTACTTC.

This chain connects TRBV10-3 to TRBJ1-1, with 7 nucleotides matching TRBD1. CDR1 and CDR2 from the germline V gene are ENHRY and SYGVKD. Trimming at V came to 0 bases and at J to 8 bases, leaving 3 bases not matched to a gene. The CDR3 covers 13 residues. CDR3: CAISESEGAEAFF. The CDR3 DNA reads TGTGCCATCAGTGAGTCGGAGGGGGCGGAAGCTTTCTTT.

The chain uses TRBV6-6 and TRBJ2-4, with 9 positions matching TRBD1. CDR1 and CDR2 (germline): MNHNY, SVGAGI (reference sequence). The V segment lost 2 bases and the J segment 11 bases; nucleotides outside the gene matches: 7. CDR3 length equals 14 residues. DNA for the CDR3: TGTGCCAGCAGTTACGGGACAGGGTATTCCTTTCAGTACTTC. Translating gives CASSYGTGYSFQYF.